This record concerns one TCR beta chain sequence. Original methodology: Nucleated cell number was recorded as an estimate derived from reference gene primer amplification. The data were produced by immunoSEQ multiplex PCR, yet TCRdb's version contains in-frame clones alone and is incomplete. That table furnishes V, J and clone size, whereas the DNA furnished D and trimming. Here the sample spans some 60,000 clones, roughly 92% being singletons. Per the germline V gene, CDR1 is LNHNV and CDR2 is YYDKDF (reference sequence). The CDR3 spans 14 residues. V gave up 6 bases and J gave up 4 bases; unmatched junction bases: 6. This sample is drawn from a study of blood T cell repertoires in COVID-19. Study context: COVID-19 samples collected from the United States, Italy and Spain covered acute and convalescent phases.

The specimen sequenced was peripheral blood. The sequence derives from a human donor in a cohort sampled during active COVID-19. The chain couples TRBV15 to TRBJ2-3; 8 nucleotides agree with TRBD2. The CDR3: CATRRGLASDTQYF. The CDR3 nucleotides read TGTGCCACCAGACGTGGACTAGCCTCAGATACGCAGTATTTT.